The 8 T cell receptor beta chains below were found in one sample sequenced in a study of T cells in localized non-small cell lung cancer (dated by TCRdb to about 2020). Library method: the immunoSEQ multiplex PCR assay. This immuneACCESS table, as held by TCRdb, lists in-frame sequences with V and J called but not all clones. Of the missing ones, under half trace to an unresolved V gene in checked studies; the others have no known cause. The sample records 130,000 or so clones, roughly 90% of which are singletons. The ten biggest clones cover around 1.8% of the sample. The sequences come from peripheral blood, collected before any cancer treatment. Source of these receptors: a female donor older than 55 with stage I lung adenocarcinoma.

The chain uses TRBV2 and TRBJ2-7; D not resolved. Germline CDR1 and CDR2: SNHLY and FYNNEI. The CDR3 spans 12 residues. The V gene lost 6 bases and the J gene lost 4 bases, with 10 bases spanning the gap. CDR3 coding DNA: TGTGCCAGCAGCGTGACTGCGTACGAGCAGTACTTC. Protein product: CASSVTAYEQYF.

Here the CDR3 reads CASSGPGQGNQPQHF. The DNA for the CDR3 is TGTGCCAGCAGTGGCCCCGGACAGGGCAATCAGCCCCAGCATTTT. The V call is TRBV25-1, the J call TRBJ1-5, with 7 bases matching TRBD1. The CDR3 has 15 residues. CDR1 is MGHDK, CDR2 SYGVNS, per germline. J lost 2 bases, V lost 4 bases, and 5 bases had no gene match.

This clone was picked up one time. Additional DNA sequences in this sample encode the identical CDR3. The chain employs TRBV11-3 and TRBJ2-7; tentatively, D is TRBD2 (5 bases). The germline gives CDR1 SGHNT, CDR2 YENEEA. The CDR3 contains 15 residues. V gave up 4 bases and J gave up 2 bases, with 15 bases separating them. CDR3 loop: CASSSGHGSTYEQYF. For the CDR3, the DNA is TGTGCCAGCAGCTCTGGGCATGGGAGCACCTACGAGCAGTACTTC.

The gene calls are TRBV20-1 and TRBJ2-2; the D is unclear. This CDR3 is 11 amino acids long. The V gene lost 5 bases and the J gene lost 7 bases, with 8 bases spanning the gap. Germline V gives CDR1 DFQATT, CDR2 SNEGSKA (reference sequence). CDR3 protein: CSARRDGELFF. The CDR3 nucleotides are TGCAGTGCTCGCCGTGACGGGGAGCTGTTTTTT.

This chain connects TRBV4-2 to TRBJ2-1, with 10 bases lining up with TRBD2. The CDR3 runs 16 residues. The V gene end was trimmed by 0 bases and the J gene end by 7 bases; junction bases not matched to a gene: 6. The germline V gene has CDR1 LGHNA and CDR2 YNFKEQ. The chain's CDR3 is CASSQDASGRANEQFF. In nucleotides, the CDR3 is TGTGCCAGCAGCCAAGATGCAAGCGGGAGGGCAAATGAGCAGTTCTTC.

V and J are TRBV30 and TRBJ2-7, with TRBD2 matching 7 bases. J was trimmed by 2 bases and V by 1 base; bases with no gene match: 5. Germline assignment: CDR1 GTSNPN and CDR2 SVGIG (reference sequence). CDR3 length equals 14 residues. CDR3 amino acids: CAWSGSGLTYEQYF. Here the CDR3 DNA reads TGTGCCTGGAGTGGTAGCGGGCTAACCTACGAGCAGTACTTC. The full variable domain, its missing parts supplied by reference TRBV30 and TRBJ2-7, is SQTIHQWPATLVQPVGSPLSLECTVEGTSNPNLYWYRQAAGRGLQLLFYSVGIGQISSEVPQNLSASRPQDRQFILSSKKLLLSDSGFYLCAWSGSGLTYEQYFGPGTRLTVT.

This rearrangement joins TRBV4-2 to TRBJ2-3, with a weak D call TRBD1 (5 bases). Germline assignment: CDR1 LGHNA and CDR2 YNFKEQ. There are 13 residues in the CDR3. V was pared by 5 bases and J by 2 bases, with 8 bases between. This CDR3 reads CASSKGITDTQYF. The CDR3, as DNA: TGTGCCAGCAGCAAGGGGATCACAGATACGCAGTATTTT.

This chain joins TRBV29-1 and TRBJ1-1, with D possibly matching TRBD1 (5 bases). V lost 5 bases and J 1 base, leaving 11 bases between the germline ends. Per the germline V gene, CDR1 is SQVTM and CDR2 is ANQGSEA. There are 13 residues in the CDR3. The CDR3 nucleotides are TGCAGCGTTACTTTAGGGACGAACACTGAAGCTTTCTTT. Translated: CSVTLGTNTEAFF.